The 21 T cell receptor beta chains below were found in one sample sequenced in a study of regulatory T cells in long-lasting Graves disease. Arm-PCR with iRepertoire HTBI primers amplified the CDR3 regions for these TCR beta libraries. TCRdb reanalysed the multiplex PCR reads using MiXCR and keeps one entry per CDR3 protein. The sample consists of 420,000 or so distinct CDR3 sequences, about 15% of them appearing once. Time point given: newly diagnosed GD, antithyroid drugs for less than 3 months. From RNA extracted from PBMCs, the TCR library was made. The same data also went into a second study, on T cells in Graves' hyperthyroidism and ophthalmopathy.

The sample in question was peripheral blood mononuclear cells (PBMCs), obtained at new diagnosis, from a patient treated with antithyroid drugs. These receptors originate from a woman under 30 with Graves disease.

There are many counts of this clonotype. V gene TRBV12-3 or TRBV12-4 combines with J gene TRBJ2-3, with 9 bases that match TRBD2. The trim removed 3 bases at V and 5 bases at J, leaving 9 bases unmatched. There are 16 residues in the CDR3. CDR3 sequence (DNA): TGTGCCAGCAGTTTGCGGCTAGCGGGATTTGTAGATACGCAGTATTTT. It specifies CASSLRLAGFVDTQYF.

The rearrangement links TRBV18 to TRBJ2-7; TRBD1 aligns across 8 bases. V lost 4 bases, J lost 3 bases, and 5 bases stayed unmatched. The germline CDR1 and CDR2 sequences are KGHSH and LQKENI. The CDR3 is made up of 14 amino acids. In DNA, the CDR3 is TGTGCCAGCTCACAAACCGGGACAGGCTACGAGCAGTACTTC. Protein product: CASSQTGTGYEQYF.

This clonotype was counted ten times or more. This sequence joins TRBV7-3 and TRBJ2-5, with a possible D match to TRBD1 (5 bases). V gave up 4 bases and J gave up 5 bases, with 14 bases separating them. This CDR3 is 14 amino acids long. Germline CDR1 and CDR2: SGHTA and FQGTGA. CDR3 nucleotides: TGTGCCAGCAGCTCCACAGGTCTGGAGGAGACCCAGTACTTC. Protein product: CASSSTGLEETQYF.

This clonotype was counted a single time. The rearrangement uses TRBV29-1 and TRBJ2-3; TRBD1 aligns across 8 bases. Losses at the gene ends were 6 bases for V and 4 bases for J; bases not matched to a gene: 12. Germline V gene sequence: CDR1 SQVTM, CDR2 ANQGSEA. The CDR3 extends over 15 amino acids. CDR3 sequence reads: CSVAALDRGADTQYF. The CDR3 nucleotides read TGCAGCGTCGCGGCCCTCGACAGGGGCGCAGATACGCAGTATTTT.

This clonotype was seen more than once but under ten times. The chain joins TRBV20-1 to TRBJ2-7, with 8 bases matching TRBD1. Germline assignment: CDR1 DFQATT and CDR2 SNEGSKA (reference sequence). The CDR3 is 14 residues long. Unmatched junction bases numbered 4, after V lost 1 base and J lost 2 bases. CDR3 in amino acids: CSARGRGHAYEQYF. The CDR3 DNA reads as TGCAGTGCTAGAGGCAGGGGGCATGCCTACGAGCAGTACTTC.

Only a few counts were recorded for this clonotype. The rearrangement links TRBV5-1 to TRBJ2-7; tentatively, D is TRBD1 (6 bases). Per germline, CDR1 SGHRS and CDR2 YFSETQ. V lost 8 bases, J lost 2 bases, and 14 bases lay in between. This CDR3 spans 13 amino acids. The CDR3 sequence is CASKRQDTYEQYF. The CDR3 nucleotides read TGCGCCAGTAAACGACAGGACACCTACGAGCAGTACTTC. The full variable domain, rest sourced from reference TRBV5-1 and TRBJ2-7, is KAGVTQTPRYLIKTRGQQVTLSCSPISGHRSVSWYQQTPGQGLQFLFEYFSETQRNKGNFPGRFSGRQFSNSRSEMNVSTLELGDSALYLCASKRQDTYEQYFGPGTRLTVT.

The chain has TRBV14 and TRBJ1-2; TRBD1 matches 8 bases. V lost 0 bases, J lost 3 bases, and 3 bases stayed unmatched. The CDR3 loop spans 15 amino acids. Germline V CDR1 and CDR2: SGHDN, FVKESK. CDR3 residues: CASSQDRTGYYGYTF. CDR3 DNA: TGTGCCAGCAGCCAAGATCGGACAGGGTACTATGGCTACACCTTC.

This clonotype was observed at least ten times. The genes are TRBV27 and TRBJ1-2; D is unresolved. Trimming took off 7 bases at V and 2 bases at J, with 14 bases between the two ends. From germline, CDR1 is MNHEY and CDR2 SMNVEV (reference sequence). The CDR3 covers 14 residues. The CDR3 loop is CASKPLGQNYGYTF. Here the CDR3 DNA reads TGTGCCAGCAAACCCCTTGGGCAGAACTATGGCTACACCTTC.

The chain recombines TRBV28 with TRBJ2-2; 8 bases fit TRBD1. The J segment lost 0 bases and the V segment lost 7 bases, leaving 13 bases of the junction unmatched. Germline V gene lookup returns CDR1 MDHEN and CDR2 SYDVKM. This CDR3 is built from 18 residues. As DNA, the CDR3 is TGTGCCAGCAACCCTCCAGGGGGCACCTCTCCGAACACCGGGGAGCTGTTTTTT. As protein: CASNPPGGTSPNTGELFF.

This clonotype was detected ten times or more. The V call is TRBV7-3, the J call TRBJ1-2; D unclear. This CDR3 comprises 14 residues. Trimming cost V 0 bases and J 6 bases, with 11 bases left between them. CDR1 SGHTA and CDR2 FQGTGA come from the germline V gene. This chain's CDR3 is CASSLTLDGDGYTF. The CDR3 coding sequence is TGTGCCAGCAGCTTAACCCTGGACGGCGATGGCTACACCTTC.

The chain combines TRBV10-1 with TRBJ2-7; D not certain. This CDR3 comprises 13 residues. The germline gives CDR1 WNHNN, CDR2 SYGVQD (reference sequence). Deletions cut 2 bases from V and 4 bases from J, with 9 bases between. The DNA for the CDR3 is TGCGCCAGCAGTGAGCTGGGGTCATACGAGCAGTACTTC. Translated: CASSELGSYEQYF.

The chain uses TRBV12-3 or TRBV12-4 and TRBJ2-3; 7 bases agree with TRBD2. CDR3 length equals 16 residues. V was pared by 5 bases and J by 1 base, with 9 bases of the junction left unmatched. The CDR3 DNA follows: TGTGCCAGCAGTAAAGAAGCGGGGAGACGCACAGATACGCAGTATTTT. It is translated as CASSKEAGRRTDTQYF.

This clonotype was counted only a few times. This chain uses TRBV9 with TRBJ1-6; TRBD1 is a possible D gene (6 bases). Germline lookup yields CDR1 SGDLS and CDR2 YYNGEE. The CDR3 totals 17 residues. V dropped 0 bases and J dropped 4 bases, with 14 bases sitting between them. The CDR3 DNA sequence: TGTGCCAGCAGCGTAGCTCGACAGGATGATTATAATTCACCCCTCCACTTT. This encodes CASSVARQDDYNSPLHF.

This clonotype has a handful of counts. The chain combines TRBV5-1 with TRBJ2-1; D is uncertain. The germline V gene has CDR1 SGHRS and CDR2 YFSETQ. CDR3 length equals 12 residues. V lost 2 bases and J 6 bases, leaving 6 bases between the germline ends. The CDR3 loop is CASSFGVNEQFF. DNA for the CDR3: TGCGCCAGCAGCTTTGGAGTCAATGAGCAGTTCTTC.

This clonotype was found many times. The V call is TRBV2, the J call TRBJ2-7; D perhaps matches TRBD1 (5 bases). CDR1 and CDR2 from the germline V gene are SNHLY and FYNNEI. Trimming shortened V by 6 bases and J by 7 bases, and 10 bases separated the two germline ends. The CDR3 is 11 residues long. In DNA form, the CDR3 reads TGTGCCAGCAGGGTGAACAGGGAGCAGTACTTC. Translated, it gives CASRVNREQYF.

This clonotype occurred many times. V usage is TRBV7-9 and J usage is TRBJ2-7, with D maybe TRBD2 (6 bases). V dropped 4 bases and J dropped 2 bases, with 12 bases sitting between them. Germline-derived CDR1 and CDR2 are SEHNR and FQNEAQ (reference sequence). The CDR3 is made up of 14 amino acids. The CDR3 loop reads CASSSSEGPYEQYF. The DNA of the CDR3 is TGTGCCAGCAGCTCTAGCGAGGGGCCCTACGAGCAGTACTTC. Full variable domain (outside the CDR3, taken from reference TRBV7-9 and TRBJ2-7): DTGVSQNPRHKITKRGQNVTFRCDPISEHNRLYWYRQTLGQGPEFLTYFQNEAQLEKSRLLSDRFSAERPKGSFSTLEIQRTEQGDSAMYLCASSSSEGPYEQYFGPGTRLTVT.

In this sample, this clonotype turned up many times. J is TRBJ2-3 and V is TRBV12-3 or TRBV12-4, with 7 nucleotides matching TRBD2. J was trimmed by 2 bases and V by 3 bases; bases with no gene match: 8. The CDR3 loop spans 16 amino acids. The CDR3 is CASSFLASGNTDTQYF. CDR3 nucleotide sequence: TGTGCCAGCAGTTTCTTGGCTAGCGGAAACACAGATACGCAGTATTTT.

In this sample, this clonotype turned up many times. The V and J genes are TRBV28 and TRBJ2-4; 8 nucleotides match TRBD2. The length of the CDR3 is 14 residues. Germline CDR1 and CDR2: MDHEN and SYDVKM. V trimming: 3 bases; J trimming: 7 bases; junction bases outside the gene matches: 5. The CDR3 protein is CASSFYGRANIQYF. CDR3 nucleotide sequence: TGTGCCAGCAGTTTCTACGGGAGGGCCAACATTCAGTACTTC. Based on the CDR3 plus reference TRBV28 and TRBJ2-4, the full variable domain is DVKVTQSSRYLVKRTGEKVFLECVQDMDHENMFWYRQDPGLGLRLIYFSYDVKMKEKGDIPEGYSVSREKKERFSLILESASTNQTSMYLCASSFYGRANIQYFGAGTRLSVL.

In this sample, this clonotype turned up many times. This chain connects TRBV2 to TRBJ2-1, with 10 bases aligning to TRBD1. The CDR3 contains 14 residues. Unmatched junction bases numbered 6, after V lost 4 bases and J lost 9 bases. CDR1 is SNHLY, CDR2 FYNNEI, per germline. The CDR3 DNA sequence: TGTGCCAGCAGTGGACAGGGGGCGCAGGGTGAGCAGTTCTTC. Translation gives CASSGQGAQGEQFF.

The chain joins TRBV20-1 to TRBJ2-5, with 10 bases lining up with TRBD2. The CDR3 runs 13 residues. Germline V CDR1 and CDR2: DFQATT, SNEGSKA (reference sequence). The ends lost 6 bases at V and 3 bases at J; junction bases unmatched: 4. This chain's CDR3 is CSAYGTSEETQYF. Here the CDR3 DNA reads TGCAGTGCCTACGGGACTAGCGAAGAGACCCAGTACTTC.

This clonotype was recorded many times. J is TRBJ2-3 and V is TRBV28; D gene uncertain. V lost 6 bases to trimming and J lost 2 bases, with 6 bases between them. Germline V CDR1 and CDR2: MDHEN, SYDVKM. The CDR3 is 12 amino acids. As DNA, the CDR3 is TGTGCCAGCAGACGTACCACAGATACGCAGTATTTT. Translating it yields CASRRTTDTQYF.